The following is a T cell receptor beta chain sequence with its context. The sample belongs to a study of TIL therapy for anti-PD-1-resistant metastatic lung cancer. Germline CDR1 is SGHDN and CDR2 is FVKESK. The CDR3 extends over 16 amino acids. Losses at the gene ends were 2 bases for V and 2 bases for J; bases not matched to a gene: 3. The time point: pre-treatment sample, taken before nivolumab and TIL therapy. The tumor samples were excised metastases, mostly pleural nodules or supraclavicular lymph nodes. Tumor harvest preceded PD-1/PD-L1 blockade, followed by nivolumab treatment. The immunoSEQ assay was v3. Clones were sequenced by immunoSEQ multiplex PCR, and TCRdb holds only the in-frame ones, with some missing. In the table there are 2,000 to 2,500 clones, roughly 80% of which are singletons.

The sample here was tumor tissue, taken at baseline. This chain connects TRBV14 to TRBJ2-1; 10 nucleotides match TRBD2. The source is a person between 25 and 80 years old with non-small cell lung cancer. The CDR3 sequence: CASSQSGRGAYNEQFF. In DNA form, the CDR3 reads TGTGCCAGCAGCCAAAGCGGGAGGGGGGCCTACAATGAGCAGTTCTTC.